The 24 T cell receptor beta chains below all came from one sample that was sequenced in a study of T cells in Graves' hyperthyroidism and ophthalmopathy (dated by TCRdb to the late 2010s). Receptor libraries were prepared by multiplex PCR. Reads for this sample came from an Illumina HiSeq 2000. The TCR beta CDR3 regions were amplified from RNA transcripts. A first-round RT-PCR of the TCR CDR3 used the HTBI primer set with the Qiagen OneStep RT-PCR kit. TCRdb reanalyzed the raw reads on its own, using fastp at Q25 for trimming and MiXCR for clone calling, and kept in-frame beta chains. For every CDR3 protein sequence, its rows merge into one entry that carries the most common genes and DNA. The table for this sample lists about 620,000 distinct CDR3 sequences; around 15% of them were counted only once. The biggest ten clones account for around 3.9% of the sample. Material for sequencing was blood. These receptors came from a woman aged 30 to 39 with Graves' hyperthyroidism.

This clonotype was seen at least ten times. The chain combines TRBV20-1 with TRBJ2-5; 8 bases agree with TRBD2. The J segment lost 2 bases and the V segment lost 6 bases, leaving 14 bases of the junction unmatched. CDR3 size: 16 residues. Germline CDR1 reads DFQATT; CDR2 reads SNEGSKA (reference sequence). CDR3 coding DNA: TGCAGTGCCGAGGAGGAAGGTAGCGGGGCTCAAGAGACCCAGTACTTC. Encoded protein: CSAEEEGSGAQETQYF.

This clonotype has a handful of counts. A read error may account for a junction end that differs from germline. Here the CDR3 reads CAWKTRPWCVF. The CDR3 nucleotides are TGTGCCTGGAAAACAAGGCCCTGGTGTGTCTTT. This chain uses TRBV30 with TRBJ1-1, with no clear D. The germline CDR1 and CDR2 sequences are GTSNPN and SVGIG (reference sequence). The CDR3 spans 11 residues.

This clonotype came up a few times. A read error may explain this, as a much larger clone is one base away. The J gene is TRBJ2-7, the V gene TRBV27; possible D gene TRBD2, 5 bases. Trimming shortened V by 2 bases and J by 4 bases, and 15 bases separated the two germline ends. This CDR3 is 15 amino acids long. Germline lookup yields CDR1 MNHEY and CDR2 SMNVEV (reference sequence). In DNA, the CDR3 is TGTGCCAGCAGTTTACGTCTTTCAGCGGCGTACGAGCAGTACTTC. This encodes CASSLRLSAAYEQYF.

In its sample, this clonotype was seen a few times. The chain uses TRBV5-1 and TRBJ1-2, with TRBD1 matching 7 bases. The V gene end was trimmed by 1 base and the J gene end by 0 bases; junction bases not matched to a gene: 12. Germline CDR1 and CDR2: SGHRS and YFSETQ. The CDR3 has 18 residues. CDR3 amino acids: CASSLTPSDRQPNYGYTF. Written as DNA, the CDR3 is TGCGCCAGCAGCTTGACACCCTCGGACAGGCAACCTAACTATGGCTACACCTTC.

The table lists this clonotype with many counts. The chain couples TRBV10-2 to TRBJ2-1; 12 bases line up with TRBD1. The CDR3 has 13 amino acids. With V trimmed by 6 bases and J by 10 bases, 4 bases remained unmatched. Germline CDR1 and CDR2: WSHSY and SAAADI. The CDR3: CASSRDRGQEQFF. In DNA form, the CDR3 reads TGCGCCAGCAGCCGGGACAGGGGGCAAGAGCAGTTCTTC.

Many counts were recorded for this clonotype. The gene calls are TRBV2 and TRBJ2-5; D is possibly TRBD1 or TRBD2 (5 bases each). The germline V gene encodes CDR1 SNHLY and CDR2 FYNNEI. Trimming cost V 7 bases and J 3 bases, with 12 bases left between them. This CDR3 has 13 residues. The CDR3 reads CASTGALKETQYF. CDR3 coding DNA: TGTGCCAGCACCGGGGCCTTAAAAGAGACCCAGTACTTC.

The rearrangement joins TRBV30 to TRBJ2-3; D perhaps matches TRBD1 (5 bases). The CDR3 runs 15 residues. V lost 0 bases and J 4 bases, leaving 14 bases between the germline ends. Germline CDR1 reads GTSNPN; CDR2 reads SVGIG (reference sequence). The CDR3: CAWSVQGVSADTQYF. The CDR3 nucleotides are TGTGCCTGGAGTGTACAAGGGGTTTCGGCAGATACGCAGTATTTT. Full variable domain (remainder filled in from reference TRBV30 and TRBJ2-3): SQTIHQWPATLVQPVGSPLSLECTVEGTSNPNLYWYRQAAGRGLQLLFYSVGIGQISSEVPQNLSASRPQDRQFILSSKKLLLSDSGFYLCAWSVQGVSADTQYFGPGTRLTVL.

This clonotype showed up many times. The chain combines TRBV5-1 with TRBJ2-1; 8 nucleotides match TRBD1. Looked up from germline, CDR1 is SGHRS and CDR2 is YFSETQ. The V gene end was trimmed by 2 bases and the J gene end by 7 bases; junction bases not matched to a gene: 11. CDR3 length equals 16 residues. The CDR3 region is CASSFGDRTGSNEQFF. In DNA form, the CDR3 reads TGCGCCAGCAGCTTTGGGGACAGGACAGGTTCAAATGAGCAGTTCTTC.

CDR3 DNA sequence: TGTGCCAGCAGTTCCCCGGGGGGCTCAATCATTAGGAATGAGCAGTTCTTC. Protein product: CASSSPGGSIIRNEQFF. The chain employs TRBV12-3 or TRBV12-4 and TRBJ2-1; D may be TRBD2 (7 bases). This CDR3 is 17 amino acids long. V lost 4 bases and J lost 7, with 23 bases in between.

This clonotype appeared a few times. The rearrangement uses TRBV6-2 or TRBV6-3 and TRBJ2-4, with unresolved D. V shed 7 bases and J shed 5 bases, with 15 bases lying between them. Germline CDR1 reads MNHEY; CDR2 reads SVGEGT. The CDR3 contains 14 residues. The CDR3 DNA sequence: TGTGCCAGCACGGCGAACCCGGAGCAAAACATTCAGTACTTC. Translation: CASTANPEQNIQYF.

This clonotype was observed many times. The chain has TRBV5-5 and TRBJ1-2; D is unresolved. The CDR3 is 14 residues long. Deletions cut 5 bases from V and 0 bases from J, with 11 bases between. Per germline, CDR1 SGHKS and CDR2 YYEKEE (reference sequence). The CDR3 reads CASSGLGANYGYTF. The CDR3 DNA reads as TGTGCCAGCAGTGGACTAGGAGCTAACTATGGCTACACCTTC.

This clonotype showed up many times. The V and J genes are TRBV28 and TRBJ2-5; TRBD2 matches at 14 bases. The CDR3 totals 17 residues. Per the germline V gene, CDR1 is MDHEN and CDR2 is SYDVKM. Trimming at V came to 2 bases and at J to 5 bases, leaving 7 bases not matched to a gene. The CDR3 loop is CASSLGTSGRGGETQYF. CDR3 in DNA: TGTGCCAGCAGTTTAGGGACTAGCGGGAGAGGAGGTGAGACCCAGTACTTC.

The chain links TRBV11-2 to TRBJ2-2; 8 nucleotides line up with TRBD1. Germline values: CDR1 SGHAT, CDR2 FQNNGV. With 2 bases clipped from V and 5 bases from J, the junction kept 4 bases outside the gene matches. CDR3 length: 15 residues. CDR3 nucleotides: TGTGCCAGCAGCTTAACCTGGACAGGGACCGGGGAGCTGTTTTTT. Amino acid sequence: CASSLTWTGTGELFF. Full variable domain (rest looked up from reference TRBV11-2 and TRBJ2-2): EAGVAQSPRYKIIEKRQSVAFWCNPISGHATLYWYQQILGQGPKLLIQFQNNGVVDDSQLPKDRFSAERLKGVDSTLKIQPAKLEDSAVYLCASSLTWTGTGELFFGEGSRLTVL.

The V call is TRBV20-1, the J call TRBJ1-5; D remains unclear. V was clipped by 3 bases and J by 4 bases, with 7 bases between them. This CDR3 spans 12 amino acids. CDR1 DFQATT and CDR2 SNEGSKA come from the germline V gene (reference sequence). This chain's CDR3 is CSASDVNQPQHF. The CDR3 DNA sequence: TGCAGTGCTAGCGACGTTAATCAGCCCCAGCATTTT.

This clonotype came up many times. The CDR3 sequence: CASSPPDRLGNIQYF. CDR3 in DNA: TGTGCCAGCAGTCCCCCGGACAGGCTAGGGAACATTCAGTACTTC. The chain joins TRBV28 to TRBJ2-4, with TRBD1 identical over 7 bases. This CDR3 contains 15 residues. Trimming took 5 bases from V and 7 from J; bases not matched to a gene: 11. CDR1 and CDR2 (germline): MDHEN, SYDVKM.

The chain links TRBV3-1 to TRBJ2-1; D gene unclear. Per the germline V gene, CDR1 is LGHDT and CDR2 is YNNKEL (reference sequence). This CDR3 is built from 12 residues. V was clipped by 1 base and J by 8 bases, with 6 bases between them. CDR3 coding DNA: TGTGCCAGCAGCCAAGGGGCGTATGAGCAGTTCTTC. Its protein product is CASSQGAYEQFF.

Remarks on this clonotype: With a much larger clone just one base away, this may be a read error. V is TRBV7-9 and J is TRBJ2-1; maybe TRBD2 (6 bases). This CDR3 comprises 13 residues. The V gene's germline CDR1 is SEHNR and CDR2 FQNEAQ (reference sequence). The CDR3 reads CASSSGGVNEQLF. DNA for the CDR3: TGTGCCAGCAGCTCGGGCGGGGTCAATGAGCAGCTCTTC. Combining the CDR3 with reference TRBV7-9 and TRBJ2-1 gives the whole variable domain DTGVSQNPRHKITKRGQNVTFRCDPISEHNRLYWYRQTLGQGPEFLTYFQNEAQLEKSRLLSDRFSAERPKGSFSTLEIQRTEQGDSAMYLCASSSGGVNEQLFGPGTRLTVL.

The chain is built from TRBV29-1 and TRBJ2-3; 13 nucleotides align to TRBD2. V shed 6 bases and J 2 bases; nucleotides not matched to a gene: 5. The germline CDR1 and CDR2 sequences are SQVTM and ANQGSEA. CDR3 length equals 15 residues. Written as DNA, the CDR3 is TGCAGCGTCCCGGGACTAGCGGGAATCACAGATACGCAGTATTTT. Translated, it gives CSVPGLAGITDTQYF.

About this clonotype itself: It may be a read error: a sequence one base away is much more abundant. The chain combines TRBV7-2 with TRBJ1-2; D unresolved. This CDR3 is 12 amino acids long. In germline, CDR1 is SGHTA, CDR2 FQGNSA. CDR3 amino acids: CASCLRTRGYTF. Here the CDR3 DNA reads TGTGCCAGCTGCTTGAGGACTCGAGGCTACACCTTC.

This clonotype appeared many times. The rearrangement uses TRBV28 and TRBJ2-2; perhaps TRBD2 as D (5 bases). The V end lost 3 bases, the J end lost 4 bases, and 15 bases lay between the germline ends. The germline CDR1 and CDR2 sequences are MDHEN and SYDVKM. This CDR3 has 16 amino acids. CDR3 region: CASSFGDQRPTGELFF. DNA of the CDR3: TGTGCCAGCAGTTTCGGGGATCAGCGTCCCACCGGGGAGCTGTTTTTT.

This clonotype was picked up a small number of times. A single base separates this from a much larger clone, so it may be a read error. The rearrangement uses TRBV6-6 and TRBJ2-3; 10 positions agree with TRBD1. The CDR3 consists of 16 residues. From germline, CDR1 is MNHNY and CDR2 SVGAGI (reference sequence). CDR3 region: CASSYPPGQGTDTRYF. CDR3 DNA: TGTGCCAGCAGTTACCCTCCGGGACAGGGGACAGATACGCGGTATTTT.

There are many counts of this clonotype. CDR3 bases: TGCGCCAGCAGCTTCGGGACATTCGGCACTGAAGCTTTCTTT. Translated, it gives CASSFGTFGTEAFF. This sequence joins TRBV5-1 and TRBJ1-1; weak D call: TRBD1 (6 bases). V dropped 2 bases and J dropped 4 bases, with 12 bases sitting between them. Per germline, CDR1 SGHRS and CDR2 YFSETQ. The CDR3 has 14 amino acids. Combining the CDR3 with reference TRBV5-1 and TRBJ1-1 gives the whole variable domain KAGVTQTPRYLIKTRGQQVTLSCSPISGHRSVSWYQQTPGQGLQFLFEYFSETQRNKGNFPGRFSGRQFSNSRSEMNVSTLELGDSALYLCASSFGTFGTEAFFGQGTRLTVV.

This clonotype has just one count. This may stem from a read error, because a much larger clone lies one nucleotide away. CDR3: CAWAHTAGKGYTF. The CDR3 DNA is TGTGCCTGGGCCCACACGGCAGGGAAGGGCTACACCTTC. The genes are TRBV30 and TRBJ1-2, with D tentatively TRBD1 (5 bases). V lost 5 bases and J lost 8, with 18 bases in between. Germline V CDR1 and CDR2: GTSNPN, SVGIG (reference sequence). The CDR3 totals 13 residues.

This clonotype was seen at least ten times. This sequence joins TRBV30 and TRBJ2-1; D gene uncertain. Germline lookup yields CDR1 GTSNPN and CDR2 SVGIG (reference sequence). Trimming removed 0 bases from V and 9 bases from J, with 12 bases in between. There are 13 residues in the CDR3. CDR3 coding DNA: TGTGCCTGGAGTGTTTCATCTAGGTCTGAGCAGTTCTTC. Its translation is CAWSVSSRSEQFF.